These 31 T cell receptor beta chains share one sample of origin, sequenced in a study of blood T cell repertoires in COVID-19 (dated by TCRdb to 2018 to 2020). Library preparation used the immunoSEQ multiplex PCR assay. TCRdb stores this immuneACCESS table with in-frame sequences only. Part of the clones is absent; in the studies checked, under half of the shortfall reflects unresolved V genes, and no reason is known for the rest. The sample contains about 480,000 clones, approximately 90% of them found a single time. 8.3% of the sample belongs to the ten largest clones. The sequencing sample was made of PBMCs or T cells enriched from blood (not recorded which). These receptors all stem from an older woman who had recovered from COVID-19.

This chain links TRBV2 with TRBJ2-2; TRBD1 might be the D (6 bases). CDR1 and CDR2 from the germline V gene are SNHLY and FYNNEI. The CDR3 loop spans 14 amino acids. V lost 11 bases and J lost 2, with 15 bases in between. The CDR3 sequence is CAGSRTANTGELFF. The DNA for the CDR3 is TGTGCCGGAAGTCGGACAGCAAACACCGGGGAGCTGTTTTTT.

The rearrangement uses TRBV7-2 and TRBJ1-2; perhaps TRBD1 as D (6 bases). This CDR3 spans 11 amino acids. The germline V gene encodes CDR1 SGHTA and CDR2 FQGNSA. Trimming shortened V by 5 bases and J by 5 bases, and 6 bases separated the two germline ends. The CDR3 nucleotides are TGTGCCAGCAGCACAGGGTATGGCTACACCTTC. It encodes CASSTGYGYTF.

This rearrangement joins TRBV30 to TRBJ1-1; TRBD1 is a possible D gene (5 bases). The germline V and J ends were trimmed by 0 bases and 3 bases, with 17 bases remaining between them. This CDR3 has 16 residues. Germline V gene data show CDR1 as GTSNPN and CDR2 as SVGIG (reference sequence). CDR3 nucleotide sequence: TGTGCCTGGAGTGTACCCCAGGGCATTGGGGACACTGAAGCTTTCTTT. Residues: CAWSVPQGIGDTEAFF.

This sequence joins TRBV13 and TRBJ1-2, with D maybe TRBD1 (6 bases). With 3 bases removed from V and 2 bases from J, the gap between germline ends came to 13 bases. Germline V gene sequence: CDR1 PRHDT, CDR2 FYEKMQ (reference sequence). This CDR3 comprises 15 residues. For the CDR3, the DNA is TGTGCCAGCAGCTTCTTCGCAAGGGGGAACTATGGCTACACCTTC. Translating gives CASSFFARGNYGYTF.

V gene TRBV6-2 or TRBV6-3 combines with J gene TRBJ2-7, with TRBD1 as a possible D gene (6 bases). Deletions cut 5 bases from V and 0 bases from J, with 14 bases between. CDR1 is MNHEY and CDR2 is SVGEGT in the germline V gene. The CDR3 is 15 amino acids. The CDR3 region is CASSGLYRDSYEQYV. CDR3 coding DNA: TGTGCCAGCAGTGGTCTCTACAGGGACTCCTACGAGCAGTACGTC.

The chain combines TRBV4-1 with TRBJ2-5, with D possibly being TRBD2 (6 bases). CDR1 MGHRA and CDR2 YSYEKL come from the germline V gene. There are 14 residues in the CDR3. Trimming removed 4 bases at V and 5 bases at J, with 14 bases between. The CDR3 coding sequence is TGCGCCAGCAGCCCCGGGGCGGGGCGGGAGACCCAGTACTTC. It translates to CASSPGAGRETQYF.

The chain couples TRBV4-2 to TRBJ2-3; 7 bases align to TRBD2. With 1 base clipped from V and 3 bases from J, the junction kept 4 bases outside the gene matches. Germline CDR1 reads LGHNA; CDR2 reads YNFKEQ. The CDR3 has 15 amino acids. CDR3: CASSQGTSETDTQYF. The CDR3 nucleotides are TGTGCCAGCAGCCAAGGGACTAGTGAGACAGATACGCAGTATTTT.

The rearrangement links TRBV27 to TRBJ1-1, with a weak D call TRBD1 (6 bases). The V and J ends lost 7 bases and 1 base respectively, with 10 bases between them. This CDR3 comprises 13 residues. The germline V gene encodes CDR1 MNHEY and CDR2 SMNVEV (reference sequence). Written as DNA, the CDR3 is TGTGCCAGCACCCAGACAGGGAACACTGAAGCTTTCTTT. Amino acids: CASTQTGNTEAFF.

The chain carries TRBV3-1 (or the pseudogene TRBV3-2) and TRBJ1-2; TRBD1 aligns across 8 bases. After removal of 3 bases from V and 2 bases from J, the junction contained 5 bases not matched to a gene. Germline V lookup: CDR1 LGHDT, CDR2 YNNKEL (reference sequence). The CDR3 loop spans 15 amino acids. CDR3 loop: CASSQGTGLNYGYTF. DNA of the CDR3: TGTGCCAGCAGCCAGGGGACAGGCCTGAACTATGGCTACACCTTC.

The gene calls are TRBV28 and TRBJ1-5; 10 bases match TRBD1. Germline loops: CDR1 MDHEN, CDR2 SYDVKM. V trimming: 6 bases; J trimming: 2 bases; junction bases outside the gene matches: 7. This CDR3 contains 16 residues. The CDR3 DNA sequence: TGTGCCAGCAGGACGGGACAGGGGAAGGGCAATCAGCCCCAGCATTTT. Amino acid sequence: CASRTGQGKGNQPQHF.

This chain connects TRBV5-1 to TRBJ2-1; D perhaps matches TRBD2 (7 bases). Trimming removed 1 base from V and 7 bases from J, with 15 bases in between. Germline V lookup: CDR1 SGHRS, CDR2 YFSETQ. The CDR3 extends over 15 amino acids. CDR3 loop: CASSLMGGQGNEQFF. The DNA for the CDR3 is TGCGCCAGCAGCTTGATGGGGGGGCAAGGGAATGAGCAGTTCTTC.

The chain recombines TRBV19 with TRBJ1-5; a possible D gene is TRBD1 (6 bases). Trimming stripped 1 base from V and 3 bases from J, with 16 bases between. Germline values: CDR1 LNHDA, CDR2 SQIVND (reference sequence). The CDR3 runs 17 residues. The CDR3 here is CASSIATGGIYNQPQHF. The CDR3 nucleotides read TGTGCCAGTAGTATAGCAACGGGGGGCATTTACAATCAGCCCCAGCATTTT.

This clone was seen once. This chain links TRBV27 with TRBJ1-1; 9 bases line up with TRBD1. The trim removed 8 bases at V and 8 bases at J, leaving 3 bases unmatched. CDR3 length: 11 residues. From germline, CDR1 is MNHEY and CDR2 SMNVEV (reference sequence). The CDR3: CASYRGREAFF. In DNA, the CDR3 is TGTGCCAGCTACAGGGGGCGAGAAGCTTTCTTT.

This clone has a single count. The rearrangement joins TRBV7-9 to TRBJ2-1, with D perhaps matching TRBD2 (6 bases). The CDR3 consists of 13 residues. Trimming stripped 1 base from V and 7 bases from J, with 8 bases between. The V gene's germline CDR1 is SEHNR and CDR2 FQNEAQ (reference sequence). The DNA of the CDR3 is TGTGCCAGCAGCTTAGGCGCGGGGAATGAGCAGTTCTTC. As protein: CASSLGAGNEQFF.

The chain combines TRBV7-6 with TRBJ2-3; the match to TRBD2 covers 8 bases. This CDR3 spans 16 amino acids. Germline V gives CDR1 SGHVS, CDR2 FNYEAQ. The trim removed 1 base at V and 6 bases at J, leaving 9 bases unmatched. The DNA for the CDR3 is TGTGCCAGCAGCTTAGAAGTCGCGGGGGGAAGGGATACGCAGTATTTT. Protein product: CASSLEVAGGRDTQYF.

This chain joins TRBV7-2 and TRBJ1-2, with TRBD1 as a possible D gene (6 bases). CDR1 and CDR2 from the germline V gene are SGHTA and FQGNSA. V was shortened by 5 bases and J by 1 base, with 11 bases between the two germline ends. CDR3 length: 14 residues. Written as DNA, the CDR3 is TGTGCCAGCAGCCTCCGACAGGTTAACTATGGCTACACCTTC. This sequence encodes CASSLRQVNYGYTF.

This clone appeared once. The CDR3 reads CASSPTGALYGYTF. Here the CDR3 DNA reads TGCGCCAGCAGCCCGACAGGGGCCCTCTATGGCTACACCTTC. The rearrangement uses TRBV4-1 and TRBJ1-2, with TRBD1 matching 8 bases. V was clipped by 4 bases and J by 4 bases; unmatched bases: 5. Germline CDR1 and CDR2: MGHRA and YSYEKL. The CDR3 is 14 residues long.

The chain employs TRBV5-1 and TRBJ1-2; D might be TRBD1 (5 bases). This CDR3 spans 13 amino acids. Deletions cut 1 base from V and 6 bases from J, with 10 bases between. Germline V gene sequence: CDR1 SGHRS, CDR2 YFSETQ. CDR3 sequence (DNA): TGCGCCAGCAGCTTGCTAGGGGTGGATGGCTACACCTTC. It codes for CASSLLGVDGYTF.

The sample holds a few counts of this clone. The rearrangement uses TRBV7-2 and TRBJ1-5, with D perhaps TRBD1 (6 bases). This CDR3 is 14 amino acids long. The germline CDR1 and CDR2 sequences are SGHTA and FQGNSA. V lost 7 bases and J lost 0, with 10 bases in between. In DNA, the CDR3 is TGTGCCAGCACCCAGGACAGTAGCAATCAGCCCCAGCATTTT. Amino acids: CASTQDSSNQPQHF.

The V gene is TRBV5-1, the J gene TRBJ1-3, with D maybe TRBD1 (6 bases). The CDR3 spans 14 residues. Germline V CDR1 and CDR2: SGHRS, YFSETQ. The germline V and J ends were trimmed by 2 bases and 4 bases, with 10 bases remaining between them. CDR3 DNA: TGCGCCAGCAGCTTCAGGGACATAGGAAACACCATATATTTT. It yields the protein CASSFRDIGNTIYF.

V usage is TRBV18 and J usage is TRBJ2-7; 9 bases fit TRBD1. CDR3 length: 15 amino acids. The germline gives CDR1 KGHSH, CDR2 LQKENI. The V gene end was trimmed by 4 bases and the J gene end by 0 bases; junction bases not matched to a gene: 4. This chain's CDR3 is CASSQGTGSSYEQYV. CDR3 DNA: TGTGCCAGCTCACAAGGGACAGGGAGCTCCTACGAGCAGTACGTC.

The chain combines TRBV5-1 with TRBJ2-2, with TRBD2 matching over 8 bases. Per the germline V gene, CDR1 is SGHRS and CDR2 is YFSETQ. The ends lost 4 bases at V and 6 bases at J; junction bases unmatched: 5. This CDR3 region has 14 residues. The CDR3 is CASSLFGGAGELFF. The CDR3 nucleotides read TGCGCCAGCAGCCTTTTCGGGGGGGCCGGGGAGCTGTTTTTT.

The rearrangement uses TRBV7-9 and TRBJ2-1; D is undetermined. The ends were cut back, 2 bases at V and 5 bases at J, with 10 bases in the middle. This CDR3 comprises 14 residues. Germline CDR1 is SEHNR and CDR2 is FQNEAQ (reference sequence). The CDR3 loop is CASSLPGGHNEQFF. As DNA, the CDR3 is TGTGCCAGCAGCTTACCCGGCGGCCACAATGAGCAGTTCTTC. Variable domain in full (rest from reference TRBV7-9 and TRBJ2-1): DTGVSQNPRHKITKRGQNVTFRCDPISEHNRLYWYRQTLGQGPEFLTYFQNEAQLEKSRLLSDRFSAERPKGSFSTLEIQRTEQGDSAMYLCASSLPGGHNEQFFGPGTRLTVL.

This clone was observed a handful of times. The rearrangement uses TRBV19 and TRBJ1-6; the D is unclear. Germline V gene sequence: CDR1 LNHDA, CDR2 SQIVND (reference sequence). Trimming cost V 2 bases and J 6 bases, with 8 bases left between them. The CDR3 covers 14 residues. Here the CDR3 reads CASSILTTNSPLHF. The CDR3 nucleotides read TGTGCCAGTAGTATATTGACTACTAATTCACCCCTCCACTTT.

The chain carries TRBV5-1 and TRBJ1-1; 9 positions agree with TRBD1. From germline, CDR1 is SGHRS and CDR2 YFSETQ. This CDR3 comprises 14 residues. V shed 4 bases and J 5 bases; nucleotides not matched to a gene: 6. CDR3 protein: CASSRTGERTEAFF. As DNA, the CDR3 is TGCGCCAGCAGCCGGACAGGGGAGAGAACTGAAGCTTTCTTT. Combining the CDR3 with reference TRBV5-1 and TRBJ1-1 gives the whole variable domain KAGVTQTPRYLIKTRGQQVTLSCSPISGHRSVSWYQQTPGQGLQFLFEYFSETQRNKGNFPGRFSGRQFSNSRSEMNVSTLELGDSALYLCASSRTGERTEAFFGQGTRLTVV.

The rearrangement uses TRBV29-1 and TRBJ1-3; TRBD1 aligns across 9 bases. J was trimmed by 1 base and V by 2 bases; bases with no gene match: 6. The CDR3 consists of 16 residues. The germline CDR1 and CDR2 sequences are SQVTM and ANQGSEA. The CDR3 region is CSVESGDRVSGNTIYF. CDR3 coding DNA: TGCAGCGTTGAAAGTGGGGACAGGGTATCTGGAAACACCATATATTTT.

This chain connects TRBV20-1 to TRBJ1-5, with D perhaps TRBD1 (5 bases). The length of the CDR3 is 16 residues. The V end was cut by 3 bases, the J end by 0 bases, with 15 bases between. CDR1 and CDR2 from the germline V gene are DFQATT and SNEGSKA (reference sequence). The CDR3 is CSASRDSGDSNQPQHF. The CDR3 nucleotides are TGCAGTGCTAGTAGAGACAGTGGGGATAGCAATCAGCCCCAGCATTTT.

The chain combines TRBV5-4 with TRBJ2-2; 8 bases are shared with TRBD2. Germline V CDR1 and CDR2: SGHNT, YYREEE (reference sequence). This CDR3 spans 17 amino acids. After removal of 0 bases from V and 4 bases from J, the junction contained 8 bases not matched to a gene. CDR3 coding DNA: TGTGCCAGCAGCTTGGTACCGGGGGGGCCGGGCACCGGGGAGCTGTTTTTT. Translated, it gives CASSLVPGGPGTGELFF.

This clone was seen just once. Written as DNA, the CDR3 is TGCGCCAGCAGCTTGGCCGGGGGACTCAAAGCGGATACGCAGTATTTT. Protein: CASSLAGGLKADTQYF. The rearrangement uses TRBV5-1 and TRBJ2-3; weak D call: TRBD2 (6 bases). Germline V CDR1 and CDR2: SGHRS, YFSETQ. Trimming cost V 0 bases and J 6 bases, with 17 bases left between them. This CDR3 is built from 16 residues.

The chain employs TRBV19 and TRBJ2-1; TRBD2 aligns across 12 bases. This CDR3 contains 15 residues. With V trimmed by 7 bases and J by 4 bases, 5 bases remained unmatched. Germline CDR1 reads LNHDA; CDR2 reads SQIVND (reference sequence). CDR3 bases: TGTGCCAGTACCGAACTAGCGGGGGGTTACAATGAGCAGTTCTTC. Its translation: CASTELAGGYNEQFF.

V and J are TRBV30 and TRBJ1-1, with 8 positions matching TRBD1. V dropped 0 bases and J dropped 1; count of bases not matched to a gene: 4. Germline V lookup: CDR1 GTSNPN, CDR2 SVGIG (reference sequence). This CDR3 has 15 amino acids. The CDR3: CAWSVRGTGNTEAFF. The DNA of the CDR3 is TGTGCCTGGAGTGTACGCGGGACAGGGAACACTGAAGCTTTCTTT.